Below are 3 T cell receptor beta chains sequenced from a single sample in a study of blood T cell repertoires in COVID-19. Sequenced by immunoSEQ multiplex PCR; TCRdb stores in-frame clones only, minus some. This table holds about 260,000 clones, approximately 82% found once. The source material was peripheral blood. These receptors originate from an elderly woman with acute or convalescent COVID-19.

V and J are TRBV6-2 or TRBV6-3 and TRBJ2-3; 9 bases fit TRBD2. The CDR3 contains 16 residues. The junction had 7 bases not matched to a gene; V was cut back by 2 bases and J by 4 bases. The V gene's germline CDR1 is MNHEY and CDR2 SVGEGT. CDR3 region: CASSYGRGGFADTQYF. Here the CDR3 DNA reads TGTGCCAGCAGTTACGGGCGGGGGGGATTTGCAGATACGCAGTATTTT.

J is TRBJ2-7 and V is TRBV11-1, with 10 nucleotides matching TRBD1. CDR3 length: 15 residues. The V gene end was trimmed by 1 base and the J gene end by 2 bases; junction bases not matched to a gene: 2. CDR1 and CDR2 from the germline V gene are SGHAT and FQDESV (reference sequence). In DNA, the CDR3 is TGTGCCAGCAGCTTAGAGACAGGGGGCGCCTACGAGCAGTACTTC. Residues: CASSLETGGAYEQYF.

As concerns this clone: Other DNA sequences in the same sample also yield this CDR3. The chain employs TRBV7-9 and TRBJ2-1; 13 bases line up with TRBD2. The CDR3 is made up of 15 amino acids. Looked up from germline, CDR1 is SEHNR and CDR2 is FQNEAQ (reference sequence). J was trimmed by 5 bases and V by 5 bases; bases with no gene match: 3. The CDR3 is CASSPGTSGNNEQFF. The CDR3 DNA follows: TGTGCCAGCAGCCCTGGGACTAGCGGGAACAATGAGCAGTTCTTC.